This T cell receptor (beta chain) was captured in a study of shared clonotypes between healthy human individuals. Measured with immunoSEQ multiplex PCR; TCRdb has only the in-frame clones, and not every one. The sample has hundreds of thousands of clones, around 73% seen once; the top ten hold 1.5% to 2%. The germline V gene encodes CDR1 SNHLY and CDR2 FYNNEI. Trimming removed 6 bases from V and 6 bases from J; junction bases left unmatched: 8. This CDR3 contains 14 residues. The sequence came from a woman in her 30s in good health. The specimen was memory CD4+ T cells sorted from blood. As to subset: CD45RA-negative fraction. This rearrangement joins TRBV2 to TRBJ1-2; 9 bases map to TRBD1. This CDR3 reads CASSRTGEGDGYTF. The CDR3 DNA reads TGTGCCAGCAGCAGGACAGGGGAAGGGGATGGCTACACCTTC.